Each of the 28 T cell receptor beta chains below was sequenced from the same sample in a study of T cells in localized non-small cell lung cancer. The repertoire was sequenced with immunoSEQ multiplex PCR; TCRdb's copy has only in-frame clones and lacks some. The sample has roughly 30,000 clones, approximately 91% seen once; the top ten hold 4.2%. The material was peripheral blood, obtained before any cancer treatment. These receptors were collected from a woman aged 35 to 70 with stage I lung adenocarcinoma.

The J gene is TRBJ1-2, the V gene TRBV27; no reliable D call. Germline V gene data show CDR1 as MNHEY and CDR2 as SMNVEV (reference sequence). This CDR3 is built from 14 residues. Trimming shortened V by 5 bases and J by 3 bases, and 13 bases separated the two germline ends. The CDR3 sequence is CASSLGPSYYGYTF. As DNA, the CDR3 is TGTGCCAGCAGTCTAGGCCCTTCGTACTATGGCTACACCTTC.

V and J are TRBV10-3 and TRBJ2-3; D not certain. This CDR3 spans 18 amino acids. Trimming pared 0 bases from V and 3 bases from J, leaving 19 bases between. CDR1 is ENHRY, CDR2 SYGVKD, per germline. CDR3 sequence reads: CAISESWPASSRTDTQYF. CDR3 DNA sequence: TGTGCCATCAGTGAGTCCTGGCCTGCATCTTCCAGAACAGATACGCAGTATTTT.

The genes are TRBV5-4 and TRBJ1-4; D uncertain. The CDR3 extends over 16 amino acids. Germline CDR1 and CDR2: SGHNT and YYREEE (reference sequence). V shed 0 bases and J shed 3 bases, with 12 bases lying between them. CDR3 protein: CASSLVSARANEKLFF. CDR3 sequence (DNA): TGTGCCAGCAGCTTGGTATCGGCAAGAGCTAATGAAAAACTGTTTTTT.

This chain links TRBV12-5 with TRBJ2-5; D remains ambiguous. CDR3 length equals 15 residues. Looked up from germline, CDR1 is LGHNT and CDR2 is FRNRAP. V was clipped by 6 bases and J by 3 bases, with 17 bases between them. The CDR3 DNA follows: TGTGCTAGTGGCATGTCTTCGGTTGTGAAAGAGACCCAGTACTTC. Residues: CASGMSSVVKETQYF.

By share of the sample, this clone is medium-sized. This chain connects TRBV5-8 to TRBJ2-2; D not resolved. Germline CDR1 and CDR2: SGHTS and YDEGEE. CDR3 length: 16 amino acids. Trimming left V 4 bases short and J 3 bases short, with 16 bases between. This CDR3 reads CASSRTEMGHTGELFF. For the CDR3, the DNA is TGTGCCAGCAGCCGGACGGAGATGGGTCACACCGGGGAGCTGTTTTTT.

This clone has a handful of counts. Here the CDR3 reads CASSTEQGPPYEQYF. In nucleotides, the CDR3 is TGTGCCAGCAGCACAGAACAGGGGCCCCCCTACGAGCAGTACTTC. The chain has TRBV11-1 and TRBJ2-7; 7 nucleotides line up with TRBD1. The CDR3 consists of 15 residues. J was trimmed by 2 bases and V by 5 bases; bases with no gene match: 9. Germline CDR1 reads SGHAT; CDR2 reads FQDESV (reference sequence). Drawing the rest from reference TRBV11-1 and TRBJ2-7, the complete variable domain is EAEVAQSPRYKITEKSQAVAFWCDPISGHATLYWYRQILGQGPELLVQFQDESVVDDSQLPKDRFSAERLKGVDSTLKIQPAELGDSAMYLCASSTEQGPPYEQYFGPGTRLTVT.

The chain employs TRBV7-9 and TRBJ2-4; D is possibly TRBD1 (7 bases). Germline CDR1 reads SEHNR; CDR2 reads FQNEAQ (reference sequence). CDR3 length: 19 amino acids. V was shortened by 5 bases and J by 1 base, with 24 bases between the two germline ends. CDR3 sequence: CASSVGGGRGRNAKNIQYF. The DNA for the CDR3 is TGTGCCAGCAGCGTCGGAGGGGGCAGGGGACGGAACGCCAAAAACATTCAGTACTTC.

This chain joins TRBV9 and TRBJ1-1; D is perhaps TRBD1 (5 bases). CDR1 SGDLS and CDR2 YYNGEE come from the germline V gene. The CDR3 has 14 residues. V was trimmed by 7 bases and J by 3 bases, leaving 16 bases between them. The CDR3 nucleotides read TGTGCCAGCTCTCTGGGGGAATTGTACACTGAAGCTTTCTTT. Residues: CASSLGELYTEAFF.

The CDR3 region has the DNA TGTGCCAGCAGTGTGAGACTAGCGGGAATCAATGAGCAGTTCTTC. Its translation: CASSVRLAGINEQFF. This chain joins TRBV6-4 and TRBJ2-1; the match to TRBD2 covers 11 bases. CDR1 MRHNA and CDR2 SNTAGT come from the germline V gene. This CDR3 has 15 residues. V lost 4 bases to trimming and J lost 6 bases; unmatched junction nucleotides: 5.

This chain connects TRBV7-2 to TRBJ1-2, with D unresolved. Germline V gene sequence: CDR1 SGHTA, CDR2 FQGNSA. This CDR3 is built from 13 residues. Trimming took 1 base from V and 13 from J, leaving 16 bases between them. The chain's CDR3 is CASSLDGSGVCTF. As DNA, the CDR3 is TGTGCCAGCAGCTTAGATGGCAGTGGAGTGTGCACCTTC.

This clone is a singleton in its sample. The V and J genes are TRBV28 and TRBJ2-1; D gene uncertain. This CDR3 spans 16 amino acids. V was trimmed by 2 bases and J by 0 bases, leaving 11 bases between them. Germline CDR1 MDHEN, CDR2 SYDVKM. CDR3 residues: CASSLGGLSSYNEQFF. The CDR3 DNA reads as TGTGCCAGCAGTTTAGGTGGGTTAAGCTCCTACAATGAGCAGTTCTTC.

The J gene is TRBJ1-3, the V gene TRBV10-3; no clear D. Germline V gene lookup returns CDR1 ENHRY and CDR2 SYGVKD. The CDR3 runs to 15 residues. V was clipped by 3 bases and J by 0 bases, with 9 bases between them. CDR3 sequence reads: CAISDPGISGNTIYF. The CDR3 DNA reads as TGTGCCATCAGTGATCCCGGGATCTCTGGAAACACCATATATTTT.

The chain combines TRBV7-2 with TRBJ1-2; D gene uncertain. The germline CDR1 and CDR2 sequences are SGHTA and FQGNSA. V lost 8 bases, J lost 3 bases, and 19 bases lay in between. This CDR3 has 15 residues. The CDR3 spells CASAQPPADYYGYTF. The DNA of the CDR3 is TGTGCCAGCGCCCAGCCACCGGCAGATTACTATGGCTACACCTTC.

The chain joins TRBV2 to TRBJ2-7; a weak D match, TRBD1 (7 bases). Germline V lookup: CDR1 SNHLY, CDR2 FYNNEI. This CDR3 is 14 amino acids long. Between the trimmed V and J ends, which lost 4 bases and 4 bases, there was a span of 14 bases. The CDR3 protein is CASSVEGAGYEQYF. The CDR3 DNA is TGTGCCAGCAGTGTGGAGGGGGCCGGGTACGAGCAGTACTTC.

The chain carries TRBV7-2 and TRBJ2-7; no reliable D call. Germline CDR1 reads SGHTA; CDR2 reads FQGNSA. V lost 1 base to trimming and J lost 3 bases, with 10 bases between them. The CDR3 is 14 amino acids. Written as DNA, the CDR3 is TGTGCCAGCAGCTTAGGGGCTGGACGCTACGAGCAGTACTTC. Protein: CASSLGAGRYEQYF.

The genes are TRBV7-3 and TRBJ2-3, with TRBD2 identical over 11 bases. This CDR3 has 14 residues. Germline V gives CDR1 SGHTA, CDR2 FQGTGA. J lost 4 bases, V lost 6 bases, and 3 bases had no gene match. DNA of the CDR3: TGTGCCAGCAGTTATAGCGGGGGGGCAGATACGCAGTATTTT. It translates to CASSYSGGADTQYF.

There are a few counts of this clone. One end of the junction varies from germline; a read error may be responsible. The chain uses TRBV7-7 and TRBJ1-5; D gene unclear. Germline V gene lookup returns CDR1 SSHAT and CDR2 FNYEAQ (reference sequence). The CDR3 extends over 16 amino acids. This CDR3 is CASSIRRIKAGQPQHF. The CDR3 DNA is TGTGCTAGCAGCATCCGCCGTATAAAGGCGGGCCAGCCCCAGCATTTT.

This clone was counted only a few times. The gene calls are TRBV6-5 and TRBJ2-2; D ambiguous. The CDR3 is made up of 15 amino acids. Germline CDR1 and CDR2: MNHEY and SVGAGI. Trimming took off 0 bases at V and 4 bases at J, with 9 bases between the two ends. This CDR3 reads CASSYSEEGTGELFF. The CDR3 DNA follows: TGTGCCAGCAGTTACTCCGAGGAAGGCACCGGGGAGCTGTTTTTT.

The chain joins TRBV27 to TRBJ1-5; tentatively, D is TRBD1 (5 bases). The CDR3 is made up of 13 amino acids. V was shortened by 3 bases and J by 5 bases, with 8 bases between the two germline ends. From germline, CDR1 is MNHEY and CDR2 SMNVEV (reference sequence). The CDR3 DNA reads TGTGCCAGCAGTTTTGGGGGTGATCAGCCCCAGCATTTT. Its protein product is CASSFGGDQPQHF.

V and J are TRBV7-7 and TRBJ2-1, with a possible D match to TRBD2 (6 bases). V was pared by 2 bases and J by 2 bases, with 13 bases between. Germline V gene data show CDR1 as SSHAT and CDR2 as FNYEAQ (reference sequence). The CDR3 loop spans 16 amino acids. CDR3 sequence reads: CASSLHFGGAYNEQFF. The CDR3 DNA is TGTGCCAGCAGCTTACACTTTGGCGGGGCCTACAATGAGCAGTTCTTC.

This rearrangement joins TRBV5-1 to TRBJ2-5; no definite D call. The CDR3 is 12 residues long. V lost 0 bases to trimming and J lost 7 bases, with 7 bases between them. From germline, CDR1 is SGHRS and CDR2 YFSETQ. CDR3 DNA: TGCGCCAGCAGCTTGGAACGTGGGACCCAGTACTTC. Residues: CASSLERGTQYF.

V and J are TRBV9 and TRBJ1-3; no clear D. Trimming removed 0 bases from V and 1 base from J, with 5 bases in between. Germline loops: CDR1 SGDLS, CDR2 YYNGEE. The CDR3 consists of 14 residues. In DNA, the CDR3 is TGTGCCAGCAGCGTAGCCGTTTCTGGAAACACCATATATTTT. Its protein product is CASSVAVSGNTIYF.

This chain connects TRBV7-9 to TRBJ1-6, with 9 bases fitting TRBD1. After removal of 1 base from V and 10 bases from J, the junction contained 5 bases not matched to a gene. From germline, CDR1 is SEHNR and CDR2 FQNEAQ (reference sequence). The CDR3 is made up of 15 amino acids. The CDR3 nucleotides read TGTGCCAGCAGCTTAGGGACAGGGGATTTCTCACCCCTCCACTTT. Translation gives CASSLGTGDFSPLHF.

The chain employs TRBV29-1 and TRBJ2-3; 7 positions match TRBD2. The germline gives CDR1 SQVTM, CDR2 ANQGSEA. V shed 6 bases and J 5 bases; nucleotides not matched to a gene: 11. CDR3 length: 14 residues. The CDR3 bases are TGCAGCGTGATGCAGGGAGGGGTGATAGATACGCAGTATTTT. It specifies CSVMQGGVIDTQYF.

This chain uses TRBV19 with TRBJ2-3, with D uncertain. The CDR3 has 13 amino acids. Trimming removed 5 bases at V and 5 bases at J, with 11 bases between. The germline V gene has CDR1 LNHDA and CDR2 SQIVND (reference sequence). The CDR3 here is CASSDHPLDTQYF. The CDR3 DNA reads as TGTGCCAGTAGTGATCATCCCCTAGATACGCAGTATTTT.

This chain links TRBV4-3 with TRBJ2-3; TRBD2 matches 9 bases. The CDR3 length is 16 residues. Per the germline V gene, CDR1 is LGHNA and CDR2 is YSLEER. Unmatched junction bases numbered 7, after V lost 4 bases and J lost 2 bases. The CDR3 nucleotides read TGCGCCAGCAGCCCGCAAGCGGGGGGACTCACAGATACGCAGTATTTT. As protein: CASSPQAGGLTDTQYF.

The chain couples TRBV5-1 to TRBJ2-3; 8 bases fit TRBD2. Per the germline V gene, CDR1 is SGHRS and CDR2 is YFSETQ. The CDR3 loop spans 16 amino acids. J lost 1 base, V lost 0 bases, and 4 bases had no gene match. This chain's CDR3 is CASSLAPLAGTDTQYF. Written as DNA, the CDR3 is TGCGCCAGCAGCTTGGCCCCACTAGCGGGCACAGATACGCAGTATTTT.

The V gene is TRBV9, the J gene TRBJ2-7; D is undetermined. V was cut by 0 bases and J by 0 bases, with 7 bases left in between. Per germline, CDR1 SGDLS and CDR2 YYNGEE. The CDR3 is 14 residues long. CDR3 loop: CASSVDLGSYEQYF. Here the CDR3 DNA reads TGTGCCAGCAGCGTAGATCTAGGCTCCTACGAGCAGTACTTC.